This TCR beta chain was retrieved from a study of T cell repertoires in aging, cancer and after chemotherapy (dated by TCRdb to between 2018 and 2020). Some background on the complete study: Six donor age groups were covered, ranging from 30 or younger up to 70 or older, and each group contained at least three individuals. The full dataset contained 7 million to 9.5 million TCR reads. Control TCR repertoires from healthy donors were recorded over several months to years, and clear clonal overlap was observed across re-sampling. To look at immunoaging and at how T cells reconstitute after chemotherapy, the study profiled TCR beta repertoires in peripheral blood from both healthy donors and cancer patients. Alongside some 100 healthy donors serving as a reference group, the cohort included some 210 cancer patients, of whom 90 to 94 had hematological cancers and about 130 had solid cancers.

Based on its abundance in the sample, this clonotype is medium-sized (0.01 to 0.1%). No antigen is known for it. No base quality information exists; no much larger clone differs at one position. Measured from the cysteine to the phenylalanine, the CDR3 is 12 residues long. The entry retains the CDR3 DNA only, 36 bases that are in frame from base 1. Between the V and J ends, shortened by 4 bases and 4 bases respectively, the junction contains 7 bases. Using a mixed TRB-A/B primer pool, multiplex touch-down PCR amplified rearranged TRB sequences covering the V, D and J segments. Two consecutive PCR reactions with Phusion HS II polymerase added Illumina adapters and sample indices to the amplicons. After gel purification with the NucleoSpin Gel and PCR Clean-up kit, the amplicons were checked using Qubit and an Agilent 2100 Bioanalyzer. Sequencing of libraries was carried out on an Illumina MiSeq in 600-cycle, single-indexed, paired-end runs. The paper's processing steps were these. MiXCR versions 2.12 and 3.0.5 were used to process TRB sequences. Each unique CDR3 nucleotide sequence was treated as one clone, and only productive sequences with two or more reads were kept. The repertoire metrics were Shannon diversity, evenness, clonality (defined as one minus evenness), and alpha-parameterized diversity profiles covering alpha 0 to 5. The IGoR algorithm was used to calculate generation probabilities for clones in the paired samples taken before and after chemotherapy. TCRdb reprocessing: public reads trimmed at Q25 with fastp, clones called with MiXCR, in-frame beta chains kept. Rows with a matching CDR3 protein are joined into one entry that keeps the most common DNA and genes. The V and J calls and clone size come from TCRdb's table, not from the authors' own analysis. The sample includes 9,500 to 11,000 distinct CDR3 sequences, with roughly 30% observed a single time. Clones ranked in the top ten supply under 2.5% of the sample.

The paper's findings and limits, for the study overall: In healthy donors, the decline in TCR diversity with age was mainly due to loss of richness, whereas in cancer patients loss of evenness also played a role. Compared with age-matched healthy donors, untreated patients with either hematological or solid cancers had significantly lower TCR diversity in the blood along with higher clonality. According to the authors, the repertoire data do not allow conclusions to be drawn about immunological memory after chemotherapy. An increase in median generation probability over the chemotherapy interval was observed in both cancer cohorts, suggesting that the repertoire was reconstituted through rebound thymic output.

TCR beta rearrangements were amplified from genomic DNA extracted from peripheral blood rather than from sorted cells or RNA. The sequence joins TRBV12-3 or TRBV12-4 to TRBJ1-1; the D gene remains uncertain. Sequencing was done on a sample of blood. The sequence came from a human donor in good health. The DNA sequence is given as TGTGCCAGCAGTTACTCGAGCACTGAAGCTTTCTTT. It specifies CASSYSSTEAFF.